These T cell receptor beta chains were read from a single sample in a study of T-cell reconstitution after alpha-beta-depleted transplantation in children. TCRdb recomputed calls from the PCR reads with MiXCR, one row per CDR3 protein. This table holds approximately 1,000,000 distinct CDR3 sequences, about 30% found once. This specimen consisted of PBMCs, mostly from graft donor cells, obtained 360 days after TCRalphabeta/CD19-depleted stem cell transplant. All receptors derive from a boy in the first two years of life who had a stem cell transplant for SCID, so the T cells may come from the graft donor. CDR3s include the opening cysteine and the closing phenylalanine or tryptophan. A D gene is named only where the DNA matches it firmly. Clone size appears in some rows only: once, few, many, or a class for an expanded clone.

j_gene: TRBJ2-5
v_gene: TRBV12-5
abundance: few
d_gene: -
CDR3nt: TGTGCTAGTGGTTCAGAGGGCCAAGAGACCCAGTACTTC
CDR3aa: CASGSEGQETQYF

j_gene: TRBJ2-3
v_gene: TRBV7-7
abundance: -
d_gene: TRBD1
CDR3nt: TGTGCCAGCAGCTCCACAGGGGAGCCAGATACGCAGTATTTT
CDR3aa: CASSSTGEPDTQYF

j_gene: TRBJ2-5
v_gene: TRBV11-2
abundance: few
d_gene: -
CDR3nt: TGTGCCAGCAGATGGGGGACTGGCCAAGAGACCCAGTACTTC
CDR3aa: CASRWGTGQETQYF

j_gene: TRBJ2-2
v_gene: TRBV4-3
abundance: -
d_gene: -
CDR3nt: TGCGCCAGCAGCCAAGACAGATCTACTGGCGGGGAGCTGTTTTTT
CDR3aa: CASSQDRSTGGELFF

j_gene: TRBJ2-1
v_gene: TRBV4-3
abundance: -
d_gene: TRBD2
CDR3nt: TGCGCCAGCAGCCAAGAGTCTCCTATCTGGGAGGGATACAATGAGCAGTTCTTC
CDR3aa: CASSQESPIWEGYNEQFF

j_gene: TRBJ2-7
v_gene: TRBV5-1
abundance: few
d_gene: -
CDR3nt: TGCGCCAGCAGCTTGGTGTTGGGGACCGAGCAGTACTTC
CDR3aa: CASSLVLGTEQYF

j_gene: TRBJ2-7
v_gene: TRBV6-5
abundance: -
d_gene: -
CDR3nt: TGTGCCAGCAGTTACTCGACGGGCAGCGAGCAGTACTTC
CDR3aa: CASSYSTGSEQYF

j_gene: TRBJ2-5
v_gene: TRBV2
abundance: few
d_gene: TRBD2
CDR3nt: TGTGCCAGCAGCCAGCGGGGGGGGTACCAAGAGACCCAGTACTTC
CDR3aa: CASSQRGGYQETQYF

j_gene: TRBJ1-1
v_gene: TRBV20-1
abundance: -
d_gene: TRBD1
CDR3nt: TGCAGTGCTAGAGATCTCGGGACAGGGGGTACTGAAGCTTTCTTT
CDR3aa: CSARDLGTGGTEAFF

j_gene: TRBJ1-1
v_gene: TRBV12-3/TRBV12-4
abundance: many
d_gene: -
CDR3nt: TGTGCCAGCAGTTTGATGTTAAACCCCGGCACTGAAGCTTTCTTT
CDR3aa: CASSLMLNPGTEAFF

j_gene: TRBJ2-3
v_gene: TRBV7-8
abundance: -
d_gene: -
CDR3nt: TGTGCCAGCAGGTCCCGGCCAGCTCTATCCCCTGGGAGCACAGATACGCAGTATTTT
CDR3aa: CASRSRPALSPGSTDTQYF

j_gene: TRBJ1-1
v_gene: TRBV6-5
abundance: -
d_gene: -
CDR3nt: TGTGCCAGCAGTTACGGGAACAGGAAAAACACTGAAGCTTTCTTT
CDR3aa: CASSYGNRKNTEAFF

j_gene: TRBJ2-1
v_gene: TRBV2
abundance: few
d_gene: -
CDR3nt: TGTGCCAGCAAGGGGCAGACCTACAATGAGCAGTTCTTC
CDR3aa: CASKGQTYNEQFF

j_gene: TRBJ2-7
v_gene: TRBV10-3
abundance: few
d_gene: TRBD1
CDR3nt: TGTGCCATCAGTGACCCGGGACAGGGGAAACGGGAGCAGTACTTC
CDR3aa: CAISDPGQGKREQYF

j_gene: TRBJ1-2
v_gene: TRBV28
abundance: few
d_gene: TRBD1
CDR3nt: TGTGCCAGCAGTTTAAGAGGGGGCTCAGGGGGCTACACCTTC
CDR3aa: CASSLRGGSGGYTF

j_gene: TRBJ2-7
v_gene: TRBV4-1
abundance: -
d_gene: -
CDR3nt: TGCGCCAGCAGCCAAGATGGCTTAGGCTCCTACGAGCAGTACTTC
CDR3aa: CASSQDGLGSYEQYF

j_gene: TRBJ2-2
v_gene: TRBV7-9
abundance: few
d_gene: -
CDR3nt: TGTGCCAGCAGCCCAAGTGGGGGGCGAGAGGCCGGGGAGCTGTTTTTT
CDR3aa: CASSPSGGREAGELFF

j_gene: TRBJ2-7
v_gene: TRBV3-1
abundance: -
d_gene: -
CDR3nt: TGTGCCAGCAGCCAAGGGCACAGGGGAGGCGACGAGCAGTACTTC
CDR3aa: CASSQGHRGGDEQYF

j_gene: TRBJ1-1
v_gene: TRBV7-8
abundance: -
d_gene: TRBD1
CDR3nt: TGTGCCAGCAGCTTTCGGACAGGGAAGAGGACTGAAGCTTTCTTT
CDR3aa: CASSFRTGKRTEAFF

j_gene: TRBJ1-3
v_gene: TRBV12-3/TRBV12-4
abundance: few
d_gene: -
CDR3nt: TGTGCCAGCAGGCTCACAGGGATCTCTGGAAACACCATATATTTT
CDR3aa: CASRLTGISGNTIYF

j_gene: TRBJ2-3
v_gene: TRBV20-1
abundance: few
d_gene: -
CDR3nt: TGCAGTGCTAGCCCCTCCCATGCAACAGATACGCAGTATTTT
CDR3aa: CSASPSHATDTQYF

j_gene: TRBJ2-1
v_gene: TRBV5-1
abundance: few
d_gene: -
CDR3nt: TGCGCCAGCAGCCTACTTTTAGGCGGCAATGAGCAGTTCTTC
CDR3aa: CASSLLLGGNEQFF

j_gene: TRBJ2-1
v_gene: TRBV12-3/TRBV12-4
abundance: -
d_gene: -
CDR3nt: TGTGCCAGCAGTTTAGTCGCGGCCCGCGGGGAGCAGTTCTTC
CDR3aa: CASSLVAARGEQFF

j_gene: TRBJ2-5
v_gene: TRBV9
abundance: many
d_gene: -
CDR3nt: TGTGCCAGCAGCGTCGGGGGGCGGGAGACCCAGTACTTC
CDR3aa: CASSVGGRETQYF

j_gene: TRBJ2-5
v_gene: TRBV20-1
abundance: -
d_gene: -
CDR3nt: TGCAGTGCGACTGTAAGAGAGACCCAGTACTTC
CDR3aa: CSATVRETQYF

j_gene: TRBJ2-3
v_gene: TRBV10-3
abundance: once
d_gene: -
CDR3nt: TGTGCCATCAGTCAAATGGTGAACACTGATACGCAGTATTTT
CDR3aa: CAISQMVNTDTQYF